This is a list of T cell receptor beta chains from one sample in a study of shared clonotypes between healthy human individuals. Assay: immunoSEQ multiplex PCR; the TCRdb copy retains only in-frame clones and omits some. Among around 2.1 million clones listed, about 94% were seen once. Sample: naive CD4+ T cells sorted from blood. The receptors shown here come from a man aged 18-30 years in good health. Each CDR3 is given without its conserved first and last residue. Each record gives: CDR3 protein, V gene.

cdr3_aa: AISEGTGLYGYT
v_call: TRBV10-3

cdr3_aa: ASRLWLNTEAF
v_call: TRBV6-5

cdr3_aa: ASSYTTSGTNEQF
v_call: TRBV6-6

cdr3_aa: ASSTLLAPSTDTQY
v_call: TRBV19

cdr3_aa: ASSRDRGRYNEQF
v_call: TRBV6-5

cdr3_aa: SVDWGANYGYT
v_call: TRBV29-1

cdr3_aa: ASSPPGNYNEQF
v_call: TRBV28

cdr3_aa: ASSVPGLQADTQY
v_call: TRBV25-1

cdr3_aa: ASSASGGFPYEQY
v_call: TRBV9

cdr3_aa: ASSSQAPTDTQY
v_call: TRBV7-9

cdr3_aa: ASSVAFGRDNEQF
v_call: TRBV9

cdr3_aa: ASSAPRGGASNQPQH
v_call: TRBV6-1

cdr3_aa: ASSPFSGNQETQY
v_call: TRBV18

cdr3_aa: AISVEGSSPLH
v_call: TRBV10-3

cdr3_aa: ASSPEGSNSGANVLT
v_call: TRBV4-3

cdr3_aa: ASSLSRSVYGYT
v_call: TRBV11-2

cdr3_aa: ASSLANKGETQY
v_call: TRBV5-1

cdr3_aa: ASSVAQGSSYEQY
v_call: TRBV9

cdr3_aa: ASSSPGTEQY
v_call: TRBV10-2

cdr3_aa: ASSIDKGLEWNEQF
v_call: TRBV19

cdr3_aa: ASKLSGGQGNTIY
v_call: TRBV27

cdr3_aa: ASRQTGGQPQH
v_call: TRBV5-8

cdr3_aa: ASSRGANTEAF
v_call: TRBV5-6

cdr3_aa: ASSPQTALNTEAF
v_call: TRBV6-1

cdr3_aa: ASTLGWEEETQY
v_call: TRBV5-1

cdr3_aa: ASSMGIAGIHNEQF
v_call: TRBV11-2

cdr3_aa: ASRGGGRETQY
v_call: TRBV10-2

cdr3_aa: ASSPDPMNTEAF
v_call: TRBV9

cdr3_aa: ASSSGLAGNGEQF
v_call: TRBV6-1

cdr3_aa: ASSQEFYGGEKLF
v_call: TRBV4-3

cdr3_aa: ASSEGTSNQPQH
v_call: TRBV2

cdr3_aa: ASSLTAANYGYT
v_call: TRBV5-1

cdr3_aa: ASRGRPDTGELF
v_call: TRBV6-5

cdr3_aa: ASRQGYANTEAF
v_call: TRBV27

cdr3_aa: ASRLVVDRSYNEQF
v_call: TRBV12-2

cdr3_aa: ASKPGQGYEQF
v_call: TRBV6-6